Listed below are T cell receptor beta chains from one sample, sequenced in a study of blood T cell repertoires in COVID-19. Some clones are missing from TCRdb's copy, which holds only in-frame ones; the method was immunoSEQ multiplex PCR. The data contain about 160,000 clones, approximately 86% of them singletons. Sequencing used PBMCs or T cells enriched from blood (not recorded which). Receptors were obtained from a woman aged 40 to 55 who had been exposed to COVID-19. Each CDR3 is given with its conserved first and last residue. The D gene is left open where the match is weak. Clone size is stated in some rows and not others, as once, few, many or a class when expanded.

v_gene: TRBV2; abundance: NA; d_gene: TRBD2; j_gene: TRBJ2-3; CDR3nt: TGTGCCAGCAGTGAATTAGCGGGAGATTTTAAAGATACGCAGTATTTT; CDR3aa: CASSELAGDFKDTQYF
v_gene: TRBV4-1; abundance: NA; d_gene: TRBD2; j_gene: TRBJ2-7; CDR3nt: TGCGCCAGCAGCCATGGGAGGGTTAGCTCCTACGAGCAGTACTTC; CDR3aa: CASSHGRVSSYEQYF
v_gene: TRBV25-1; abundance: NA; d_gene: TRBD2; j_gene: TRBJ2-5; CDR3nt: TGTGCCAGCAGTGGCAGGACTAGCAGAGGCTTACAGACCCAGTACTTC; CDR3aa: CASSGRTSRGLQTQYF
v_gene: TRBV7-8; abundance: once; d_gene: TRBD1; j_gene: TRBJ1-2; CDR3nt: TGTGCCAGCAGCTTAGGGGTGGGTCGGCAGGGGGCAGGTGGCTACACCTTC; CDR3aa: CASSLGVGRQGAGGYTF
v_gene: TRBV4-1; abundance: NA; d_gene: TRBD1; j_gene: TRBJ1-5; CDR3nt: TGCGCCAGCAGCCAAGCCGACAGGGAGTCCCAGCCCCAGCATTTT; CDR3aa: CASSQADRESQPQHF
v_gene: TRBV29-1; abundance: NA; d_gene: TRBD2; j_gene: TRBJ2-7; CDR3nt: TGCAGCGTCGCCGGGACTAGCGGGGACTACGAGCAGTACTTC; CDR3aa: CSVAGTSGDYEQYF
v_gene: TRBV5-3; abundance: NA; d_gene: TRBD2; j_gene: TRBJ2-3; CDR3nt: TGTGCCAGAAGCGAGAGGACTAGCGGGAGCACAGATACGCAGTATTTT; CDR3aa: CARSERTSGSTDTQYF
v_gene: TRBV7-2; abundance: NA; d_gene: TRBD1; j_gene: TRBJ2-7; CDR3nt: TGTGCCAGCAGCCGGGACAGGAGCTCCTACGAGCAGTACTTC; CDR3aa: CASSRDRSSYEQYF
v_gene: TRBV9; abundance: few; d_gene: TRBD2; j_gene: TRBJ2-1; CDR3nt: TGTGCCAGCAGCGTAGTCCCCTCCGGCGGGAGCCACTACAATGAGCAGTTCTTC; CDR3aa: CASSVVPSGGSHYNEQFF
v_gene: TRBV10-2; abundance: NA; d_gene: TRBD1; j_gene: TRBJ1-4; CDR3nt: TGCGCCAGCAGTGCGACAGGGGGACAAGAAAAACTGTTTTTT; CDR3aa: CASSATGGQEKLFF
v_gene: TRBV27; abundance: NA; d_gene: TRBD2; j_gene: TRBJ2-7; CDR3nt: TGTGCCAGCAGTTCCCACTTAGCGGGAGGGGTGTCCTACGAGCAGTACTTC; CDR3aa: CASSSHLAGGVSYEQYF